This record concerns one T cell receptor (beta chain) sequence. This sample was included in a study of blood T cell repertoires in COVID-19. Study in general: COVID-19 samples collected from the United States, Italy and Spain covered acute and convalescent phases.

Assay: immunoSEQ multiplex PCR; the TCRdb copy retains only in-frame clones and omits some. This sample carries about 98,000 clones, about 85% of them seen once, and the ten largest clones take about 4.5%. This clonotype was sampled from a man aged 70 or older with acute or convalescent COVID-19. Sequencing was performed on peripheral blood.

The CDR3 DNA reads as TGTGCCAGCAGTGGACAGGGATTAAAATCAGAGACCCAGTACTTC. Translating it yields CASSGQGLKSETQYF. The chain recombines TRBV27 with TRBJ2-5; 8 bases are shared with TRBD1. Trimming took 5 bases from V and 4 from J; bases not matched to a gene: 9. The germline gives CDR1 MNHEY, CDR2 SMNVEV (reference sequence). The CDR3 runs to 15 residues.